This T cell receptor (beta chain) comes out of a study (dated by TCRdb to between 2015 and 2016). A note on the overall study: The study tested whether tumor-infiltrating Tregs in breast cancer are recruited from blood Tregs or converted in situ from other CD4+ T cell subsets. The paper as a whole reports these results and caveats: The greatest overlap of tumor-infiltrating Treg TCR alpha and beta sequences was with tumor naive CD4+ T cells, followed next by blood naive CD4+ T cells. The validation in the larger cohort was limited to a single TCR beta V-J rearrangement instead of whole repertoires. In terms of TCR gene usage, tumor memory CD4+ T cells clustered together with blood and lymph node memory CD4+ cells, as well as with lymph node naive CD4+ cells.

Naive CD4+ T cells were purified with the Miltenyi Naive CD4+ T Cell Isolation kit, with Tregs depleted using CD25 microbeads. Tregs, naive and memory CD4+ T cells from tumor, blood and ipsilateral draining lymph nodes of five or six breast cancer patients underwent full-length TCR alpha and beta sequencing. Ficoll density gradient centrifugation was used to isolate mononuclear cells from either lymph nodes or roughly 50 ml of peripheral blood. Sorted cell populations were confirmed by FACS to exceed 90% purity. Full-length TCR variable regions were amplified by 5' RACE PCR with constant-region reverse primers, followed by semi-nested PCR with Nested Universal Primer A. The ReliaPrep RNA Cell Miniprep System was used to extract total RNA, which was then reverse transcribed into 5'RACE-ready cDNA with the SMARTer RACE 5'/3' Kit. Multiplex adaptors were used to barcode full-length TCR alpha and beta libraries, and the barcoded libraries were sequenced on an Illumina MiSeq. As for the original processing: For each of nine subset-tissue groups, sequencing data from the five patients were pooled, and the groups were then compared using unsupervised clustering of TCR gene usage. The Morisita-Horn index was used to calculate repertoire similarity, with shared sequences weighted by how much each contributed to each repertoire. Clones were called with MiXCR by TCRdb after fastp trimmed the public reads at Q25, and only in-frame beta chains were retained. Each CDR3 protein appears once, grouped with its most common genes and DNA. These V and J calls originate from TCRdb's pipeline instead of the authors' own analysis. Recorded for this sample are about 50,000 distinct CDR3 sequences; 28% of them occurred a single time. The ten largest clones capture 2.1% of the sample.

This clonotype was detected a few times. Its antigen target is currently unknown. Base-call qualities are not available, and no considerably larger clone is one nucleotide away. The germline V gene encodes CDR1 DFQATT and CDR2 SNEGSKA (reference sequence). There are 14 amino acids in the CDR3, from cysteine to phenylalanine inclusive. Only the CDR3 DNA stays, 42 bases, in frame from base 1. A distance of 14 bases separates the germline ends of V and J, which lose 8 bases and 0 bases respectively. Sequencing was carried out using naive CD4+ T cells sorted from blood. The cell subset or site tag for this specimen amounts to: naive CD4+ T cells, CD4+CD45RA+CD25-. The sequence came from a female donor with breast cancer. The chain was built from TRBV20-1 and TRBJ2-1; the best D guess is TRBD2, with 6 bases matching. The CDR3 loop reads CSTKAGRSYNEQFF. The nucleotide sequence is given as TGCAGTACCAAGGCGGGGCGCTCCTACAATGAGCAGTTCTTC.